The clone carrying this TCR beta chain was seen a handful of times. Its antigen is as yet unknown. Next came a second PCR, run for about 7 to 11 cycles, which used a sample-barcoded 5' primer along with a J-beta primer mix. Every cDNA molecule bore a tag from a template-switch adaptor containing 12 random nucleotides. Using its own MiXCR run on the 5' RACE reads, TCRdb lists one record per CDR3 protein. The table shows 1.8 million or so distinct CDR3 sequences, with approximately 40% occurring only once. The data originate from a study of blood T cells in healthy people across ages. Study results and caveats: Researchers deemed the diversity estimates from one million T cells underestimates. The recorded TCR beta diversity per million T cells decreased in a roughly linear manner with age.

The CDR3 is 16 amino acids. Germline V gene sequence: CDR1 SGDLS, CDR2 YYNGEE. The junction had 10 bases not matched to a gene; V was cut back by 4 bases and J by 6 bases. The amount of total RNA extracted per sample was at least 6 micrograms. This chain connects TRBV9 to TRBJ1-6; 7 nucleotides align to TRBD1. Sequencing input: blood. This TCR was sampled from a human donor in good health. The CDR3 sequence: CASSISGQFRNSPLHF. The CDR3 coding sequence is TGTGCCAGCAGCATTTCGGGACAGTTTCGTAATTCACCCCTCCACTTT.